The clone carrying this TCR beta chain was seen at least ten times. Its matching antigen is unknown. This sample stems from a study of T cell repertoires in cytomegalovirus infection. The wider study: Recently described HLA-C-restricted plus well-studied HLA-B-restricted CMV epitopes were used. Matching HLA type, along with CMV infection, was indicated by public TCR beta signatures.

General observations from the study: In two of eight donors, the top clonotype was HLA-C-restricted CMV-specific. Totalled public TCR beta family frequency picked out people who carried CMV plus the relevant HLA.

Using its own MiXCR run on the reads, TCRdb lists one record per CDR3 protein. This table holds about 310,000 distinct CDR3 sequences, 25% found once. This TCR was recovered from a human donor in good health (CMV status not recorded). Some clones in this sample may be carry-over from other donors' samples. The source material was cultured PBMCs, sampled from culture after CMV antigen stimulation.

CDR3 in DNA: TGTGCCAGCAGCCCGGCAGGCAGCTCCTACGAGCAGTACTTC. Protein sequence: CASSPAGSSYEQYF. V is TRBV7-2 and J is TRBJ2-7; D not certain. This CDR3 region has 14 residues. The V gene's germline CDR1 is SGHTA and CDR2 FQGNSA. V was pared by 5 bases and J by 0 bases, with 11 bases between.